The 3 T cell receptor beta chains presented below share a single source sample, sequenced in a study of blood T cell repertoires in COVID-19. Produced via immunoSEQ multiplex PCR; TCRdb's table is partial and in-frame only. This repertoire shows roughly 250,000 clones, 84% found once; its top ten account for about a sixth. The sequencing input was peripheral blood. These receptors came from a person aged 70 to 85 with COVID-19, enrolled during active disease.

V and J are TRBV11-1 and TRBJ2-7, with 7 bases identical to TRBD1. V gave up 5 bases and J gave up 4 bases; unmatched junction bases: 5. Per the germline V gene, CDR1 is SGHAT and CDR2 is FQDESV (reference sequence). The CDR3 covers 13 residues. The CDR3 DNA is TGTGCCAGCAGCATACAGGGGACGTACGAGCAGTACTTC. Amino acids: CASSIQGTYEQYF.

The chain links TRBV25-1 to TRBJ2-1; 7 bases match TRBD2. This CDR3 has 15 amino acids. The junction had 6 bases not matched to a gene; V was cut back by 4 bases and J by 3 bases. The germline CDR1 and CDR2 sequences are MGHDK and SYGVNS. CDR3 sequence (DNA): TGTGCCAGCAGTGGGCCGGGACTACACTACAATGAGCAGTTCTTC. Translating gives CASSGPGLHYNEQFF. Full variable domain (remainder filled in from reference TRBV25-1 and TRBJ2-1): EADIYQTPRYLVIGTGKKITLECSQTMGHDKMYWYQQDPGMELHLIHYSYGVNSTEKGDLSSESTVSRIRTEHFPLTLESARPSHTSQYLCASSGPGLHYNEQFFGPGTRLTVL.

V is TRBV6-2 or TRBV6-3 and J is TRBJ2-1; 12 bases align to TRBD2. The CDR3 extends over 15 amino acids. Germline values: CDR1 MNHEY, CDR2 SVGEGT. V shed 6 bases, J shed 5 bases, and the junction held 5 bases outside the gene matches. As DNA, the CDR3 is TGTGCCAGCAGCCCTACTAGCGGGAGGCACAATGAGCAGTTCTTC. This translates into CASSPTSGRHNEQFF.